The rows below give T cell receptor beta chains drawn from one sample of a study of T cell responses to AZD1222 COVID-19 vaccine. Libraries were prepared by immunoSEQ multiplex PCR; TCRdb keeps only in-frame clonotypes and omits some of them. The sample contains about 110,000 clones, 84% of which appear only once. The sample consisted of peripheral blood, taken on day 0 of AZD1222 vaccination. The source of these receptors is an adult in good health. CDR3s include the opening cysteine and the closing phenylalanine or tryptophan. A D gene is named only where the DNA matches it firmly. Size is omitted from some rows. Given values are once, few, many or a class for expanded clones.

DNA: TGTGCCAGCAGCTTAGATCCCTCCGGGAAGCAAGAGCAGTACTTC
CDR3: CASSLDPSGKQEQYF
D: NA
size: NA
V: TRBV11-3
J: TRBJ2-7

DNA: TGTGCCAGCAGCGAGAGTCAAAAAGAGACCCAGTACTTC
CDR3: CASSESQKETQYF
D: NA
size: NA
V: TRBV9
J: TRBJ2-5

DNA: TGCGCCAGCAGCCAACGGCTAGCGGGACCCTACGAGCAGTACTTC
CDR3: CASSQRLAGPYEQYF
D: TRBD2
size: NA
V: TRBV4-1
J: TRBJ2-7

DNA: TGTGCCAGCAGCCAAGGAGCGGGAGGGGCCACAGATACGCAGTATTTT
CDR3: CASSQGAGGATDTQYF
D: TRBD2
size: NA
V: TRBV4-2
J: TRBJ2-3

DNA: TGTGCCAGTAGTACGACAGGGGGCAGGTACGAGCAGTACTTC
CDR3: CASSTTGGRYEQYF
D: TRBD1
size: NA
V: TRBV19
J: TRBJ2-7

DNA: TGTGCCAGCTCACCGGGGCAGAGCTCCTACGAGCAGTACTTC
CDR3: CASSPGQSSYEQYF
D: NA
size: NA
V: TRBV18
J: TRBJ2-7

DNA: TGTGCCAGCAGCCCAGGGACATCCTATGGCTACACCTTC
CDR3: CASSPGTSYGYTF
D: NA
size: NA
V: TRBV28
J: TRBJ1-2

DNA: TGTGCCATCAGTGAGAGGGACAGCTCTAACTATGGCTACACCTTC
CDR3: CAISERDSSNYGYTF
D: TRBD1
size: NA
V: TRBV10-3
J: TRBJ1-2

DNA: TGTGCCAGCAGCTTAGAGATCCGACTAGCGGGGGGATACAATGAGCAGTTCTTC
CDR3: CASSLEIRLAGGYNEQFF
D: TRBD2
size: NA
V: TRBV11-3
J: TRBJ2-1

DNA: TGTGCCAGCAGCTTCCTGGGGACTAATGAAAAACTGTTTTTT
CDR3: CASSFLGTNEKLFF
D: NA
size: NA
V: TRBV5-6
J: TRBJ1-4

DNA: TGTGCCAGCAGCTCGGGACAGGACCGCACAGATACGCAGTATTTT
CDR3: CASSSGQDRTDTQYF
D: TRBD1
size: NA
V: TRBV7-9
J: TRBJ2-3

DNA: TGTGCCAGCAGCAGGACAGGGAATAATTCACCCCTCCACTTT
CDR3: CASSRTGNNSPLHF
D: TRBD1
size: few
V: TRBV11-1
J: TRBJ1-6

DNA: TGTGCCTCCCGGCAGGCCTCAACCTACGAGCAGTACTTC
CDR3: CASRQASTYEQYF
D: NA
size: once
V: TRBV28
J: TRBJ2-7

DNA: TGCAGTGCTCGTTCTGGGTCTGAAGCTTTCTTT
CDR3: CSARSGSEAFF
D: NA
size: NA
V: TRBV20-1
J: TRBJ1-1

DNA: TGCGCCAGCAGCCGTCGGACAGGGGACACCGGGGAGCTGTTTTTT
CDR3: CASSRRTGDTGELFF
D: TRBD1
size: NA
V: TRBV5-1
J: TRBJ2-2

DNA: TGCGCCAGCAGCTTGGCCGCTCGTGACTACGAGCAGTACTTC
CDR3: CASSLAARDYEQYF
D: NA
size: NA
V: TRBV5-1
J: TRBJ2-7

DNA: TGTGCCTGGACCGTTCCTTATCCGTCTAGCTCCTATAATTCACCCCTCCACTTT
CDR3: CAWTVPYPSSSYNSPLHF
D: NA
size: NA
V: TRBV30
J: TRBJ1-6

DNA: TGTGCCAGCAGCAAAGGTTGGGAAAGAGAGTCTGGGGCCAACGTCCTGACTTTC
CDR3: CASSKGWERESGANVLTF
D: NA
size: NA
V: TRBV21-1
J: TRBJ2-6

DNA: TGTGCCAGCAGCGTGGACAGGGGTCCCTACGAGCAGTACTTC
CDR3: CASSVDRGPYEQYF
D: TRBD1
size: NA
V: TRBV7-2
J: TRBJ2-7

DNA: TGTGCCAGCAGCCCGGGACAGATGAGGGCCGATGAAGCTTTCTTT
CDR3: CASSPGQMRADEAFF
D: TRBD1
size: NA
V: TRBV11-3
J: TRBJ1-1

DNA: TGTGCCAGCAGCCTCGACCCAGGGACTGGAAACACCATATATTTT
CDR3: CASSLDPGTGNTIYF
D: NA
size: once
V: TRBV5-4
J: TRBJ1-3

DNA: TGTGCCAGCAGTTACTCGATCGGGCAGGGGCGCTACACCTTC
CDR3: CASSYSIGQGRYTF
D: NA
size: NA
V: TRBV6-5
J: TRBJ1-2

DNA: TGTGCCAGCAGCCAAGATAAGGGTTCACCCCTCCACTTT
CDR3: CASSQDKGSPLHF
D: NA
size: NA
V: TRBV3-1/TRBV3-2
J: TRBJ1-6

DNA: TGTGCCAGTAGTCCAGAGACAGGGTACCAAGAGACCCAGTACTTC
CDR3: CASSPETGYQETQYF
D: TRBD1
size: NA
V: TRBV19
J: TRBJ2-5

DNA: TGTGCCATCAGTAGTCAGGTACTGGGAGCGACTGGAAACACCATATATTTT
CDR3: CAISSQVLGATGNTIYF
D: NA
size: once
V: TRBV10-3
J: TRBJ1-3

DNA: TGTGCCAGCAGCTTTGATGGGAGTCAGCCCCAGCATTTT
CDR3: CASSFDGSQPQHF
D: NA
size: NA
V: TRBV7-9
J: TRBJ1-5

DNA: TGTGCCAGCCGGATCCTACAGGGTGCCGACACCTTC
CDR3: CASRILQGADTF
D: NA
size: NA
V: TRBV28
J: TRBJ1-2

DNA: TGTGCCAGCAGCGAAGGGGGATCTGGCTACACCTTC
CDR3: CASSEGGSGYTF
D: NA
size: NA
V: TRBV5-8
J: TRBJ1-2

DNA: TGTGCCAGCAGCCCGAAGACAGGGGATGGCTACACCTTC
CDR3: CASSPKTGDGYTF
D: TRBD1
size: NA
V: TRBV7-9
J: TRBJ1-2

DNA: TGTGCCAGCAGCTTGCCAATCCTAATAGGGAACGGCAAAAACATTCAGTACTTC
CDR3: CASSLPILIGNGKNIQYF
D: NA
size: NA
V: TRBV5-5
J: TRBJ2-4

DNA: TGTGCCGTTAAACGGAGTTCCGGGGGAGAGACCCAGTACTTC
CDR3: CAVKRSSGGETQYF
D: NA
size: few
V: TRBV6-5
J: TRBJ2-5